This T cell receptor (beta chain) was profiled in a study of shared clonotypes between healthy human individuals. Study-wide context: The study used three CD4 naive, three CD4 memory, two CD8 naive and one CD8 memory plate per donor. Overall study results and limits: Exclusively blood specimens were collected; tissue repertoires likely differ.

As regards this clone: Its specificity is not known.

Replicate PCRs for sorted subsets used 200 ng DNA; this equaled 25,000 to 35,000 T cell genomes. TCRdb keeps only in-frame clones here, not all; method: immunoSEQ multiplex PCR. Of a few million clones in the sample, just over 90% were seen once. Trimming at V came to 5 bases and at J to 6 bases, leaving 9 bases not matched to a gene. This CDR3 has 15 amino acids. CDR1 MNHEY and CDR2 SMNVEV come from the germline V gene (reference sequence). CD4+ cells were split into CD45RA+ naive and CD45RA-negative memory subsets. The specimen was naive CD4+ T cells sorted from blood. Specified subset: CD45RA+ positively selected. This sequence originates from a young man in good health. This chain joins TRBV27 and TRBJ1-1, with 10 bases lining up with TRBD1. In nucleotides, the CDR3 is TGTGCCAGCAGTGCGCCGGGACAGGGGAAAGCTGAAGCTTTCTTT. It codes for CASSAPGQGKAEAFF.